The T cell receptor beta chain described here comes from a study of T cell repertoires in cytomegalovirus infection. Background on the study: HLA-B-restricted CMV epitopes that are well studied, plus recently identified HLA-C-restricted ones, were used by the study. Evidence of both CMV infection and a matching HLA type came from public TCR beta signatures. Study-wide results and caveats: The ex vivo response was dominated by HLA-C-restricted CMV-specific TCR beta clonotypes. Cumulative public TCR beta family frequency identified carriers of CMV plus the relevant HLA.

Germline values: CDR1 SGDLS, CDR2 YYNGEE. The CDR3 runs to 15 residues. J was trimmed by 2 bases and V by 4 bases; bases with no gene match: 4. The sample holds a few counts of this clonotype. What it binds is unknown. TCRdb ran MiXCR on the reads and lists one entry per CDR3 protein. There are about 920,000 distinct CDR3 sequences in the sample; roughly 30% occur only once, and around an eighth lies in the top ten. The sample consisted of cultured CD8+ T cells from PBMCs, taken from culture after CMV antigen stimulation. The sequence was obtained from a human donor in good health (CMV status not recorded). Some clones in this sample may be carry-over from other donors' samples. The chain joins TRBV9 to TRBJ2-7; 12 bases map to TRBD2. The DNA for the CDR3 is TGTGCCAGCAGCAGACTAGCGGGGGAAACCTACGAGCAGTACGTC. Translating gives CASSRLAGETYEQYV.